The rows below give T cell receptor beta chains drawn from one sample of a study of T cell responses to AZD1222 COVID-19 vaccine. The method was immunoSEQ multiplex PCR; TCRdb's version includes in-frame clones alone and lacks a portion of them. The table has about 110,000 clones, roughly nine tenths seen once; the top ten hold about 1.2%. The input for sequencing was peripheral blood, taken on day 0 of AZD1222 vaccination. These receptors were collected from an adult in good health. The CDR3 runs from the conserved cysteine through the conserved F or W. D genes are given only for firm matches. Size is omitted from some rows. Given values are once, few, many or a class for expanded clones.

v_call	d_call	j_call	clone_size	cdr3_nt	cdr3_aa
TRBV18	TRBD1	TRBJ1-2	-	TGTGCCAGCTCACCTCCTGGTCTGGGACAGGGGTACTATGGCTACACCTTC	CASSPPGLGQGYYGYTF
TRBV7-2	-	TRBJ1-3	-	TGTGCCAGCAGCTTAGTCTCATCTACTGGAAACACCATATATTTT	CASSLVSSTGNTIYF
TRBV18	-	TRBJ1-2	-	TGTGCCAGCTCACCAGTCCAGGGGAGGAGTTCGAAGTCCTATGGCTACACCTTC	CASSPVQGRSSKSYGYTF
TRBV11-2	-	TRBJ1-4	-	TGTGCCAGCAGTGGGAGGTCTAATGAAAAACTGTTTTTT	CASSGRSNEKLFF
TRBV7-9	-	TRBJ1-1	-	TGTGCCAGCAGCCCACGGACGGTAACTGAAGCTTTCTTT	CASSPRTVTEAFF
TRBV29-1	TRBD1	TRBJ1-1	-	TGCAGCGTGCTGACAGGGGGGTTCACTGAAGCTTTCTTT	CSVLTGGFTEAFF
TRBV29-1	-	TRBJ1-1	once	TGCAGCGTTGATATAATTGGAGGTGAAGCTTTCTTT	CSVDIIGGEAFF
TRBV7-9	TRBD1	TRBJ1-6	-	TGTGCCAGCAGCTTAGAGAGGACAGGAAATTCACCCCTCCACTTT	CASSLERTGNSPLHF
TRBV27	TRBD2	TRBJ2-7	many	TGTGCCAGCAGTTTGGCCCTAGCGGGAGTAAACGAGCAGTACTTC	CASSLALAGVNEQYF
TRBV3-1/TRBV3-2	TRBD1	TRBJ2-7	-	TGTGCCAGCATGACAGGGCTCTCCTACGAGCAGTACTTC	CASMTGLSYEQYF
TRBV4-2	-	TRBJ2-1	-	TGTGCCAGCAGCCAAGTCGGGGGACCCTCCTACAATGAGCAGTTCTTC	CASSQVGGPSYNEQFF
TRBV11-3	-	TRBJ2-2	-	TGTGCCAGCAGCTTAGGTCAGAACACCGGGGAGCTGTTTTTT	CASSLGQNTGELFF
TRBV7-8	-	TRBJ1-1	-	TGTGCCAGCAGCACCCGTGGGGCCTTGAACACTGAAGCTTTCTTT	CASSTRGALNTEAFF
TRBV25-1	TRBD1	TRBJ1-6	-	TGTGCCAGCACGGTTTCCAGGGGGGATTCACCCCTCCACTTT	CASTVSRGDSPLHF
TRBV18	-	TRBJ1-3	-	TGTGCCAGCTCACCGGTGGAAATCGGAAACACCATATATTTT	CASSPVEIGNTIYF
TRBV5-1	TRBD2	TRBJ2-7	-	TGCGCCAGCAGCAAAGAACTAGCGGGGGACTACGAGCAGTACTTC	CASSKELAGDYEQYF
TRBV27	TRBD2	TRBJ2-1	-	TGTGCCAGCAGTTTAATTCTAGCGGGAGGGCCCCGTGAGCAGTTCTTC	CASSLILAGGPREQFF